The 16 T cell receptor beta chains below come from one sample, sequenced in a study of vaccination effects on CD4 cells after COVID-19 (dated by TCRdb to 2021 to 2024). The ViraFEST assay stimulated PBMC with viral peptide pools and then used TCR sequencing to identify antigen-specific CD4+ T cell clonotypes by expansion. After around ten days of culture, CD4+ T cells were isolated with the EasySep CD4+ T cell isolation kit. Negative nucleocapsid antibody results before and after vaccination confirmed that the healthy vaccine recipients had no prior SARS-CoV-2 infection. Their recognized antigens are unknown. Library method: the immunoSEQ multiplex PCR assay. Drawn from immuneACCESS, this table holds only the in-frame rearrangements with V and J called that TCRdb kept. Clones are partly lost; checked studies trace under half to an unresolved V gene and leave the rest unexplained. For this sample the table gives about 27,000 clones, of which 55% to 75% were detected only once. The top ten clonotypes cover 10% to 13% of the sample.

Material: CD4+ T cells from PBMCs cultured with SARS-CoV-2 spike peptides, obtained before COVID-19 vaccination. The cell subset or site label, as the study defines it: SARS-CoV-2 spike overlapping peptide pool stimulation. These receptors were obtained from a human donor who received a COVID-19 vaccine.

The chain employs TRBV11-2 and TRBJ1-2; no reliable D call. Per the germline V gene, CDR1 is SGHAT and CDR2 is FQNNGV. This CDR3 comprises 14 residues. V lost 1 base to trimming and J lost 2 bases, with 8 bases between them. CDR3 DNA sequence: TGTGCCAGCAGCTTAGGGGCAGGAAACTATGGCTACACCTTC. This gives the protein CASSLGAGNYGYTF.

This clone was counted a single time. The rearrangement links TRBV7-8 to TRBJ1-2, with TRBD1 matching over 7 bases. Germline V gives CDR1 SGHVS, CDR2 FQNEAQ. The V and J ends lost 5 bases and 2 bases, in that order; junction bases with no gene match: 11. The CDR3 has 16 residues. The CDR3 here is CASSKIYRGPNYGYTF. For the CDR3, the DNA is TGTGCCAGCAGCAAAATTTACAGGGGCCCGAACTATGGCTACACCTTC.

The genes are TRBV6-5 and TRBJ2-2; the D is unclear. Germline assignment: CDR1 MNHEY and CDR2 SVGAGI. The CDR3 contains 15 residues. V was clipped by 0 bases and J by 2 bases, with 7 bases between them. Here the CDR3 reads CASSYSGVNTGELFF. CDR3 bases: TGTGCCAGCAGTTACTCCGGAGTTAACACCGGGGAGCTGTTTTTT.

The chain has TRBV7-9 and TRBJ2-5; possible D gene TRBD2, 6 bases. The V end lost 1 base, the J end lost 2 bases, and 11 bases lay between the germline ends. CDR1 SEHNR and CDR2 FQNEAQ come from the germline V gene (reference sequence). The CDR3 covers 15 residues. The CDR3 is CASSLGAGGQETQYF. The CDR3 nucleotides read TGTGCCAGCAGCTTAGGGGCCGGGGGTCAAGAGACCCAGTACTTC.

This clone was counted a few times. The chain recombines TRBV7-9 with TRBJ2-3, with 8 nucleotides matching TRBD2. Germline V CDR1 and CDR2: SEHNR, FQNEAQ (reference sequence). The V gene end was trimmed by 4 bases and the J gene end by 5 bases; junction bases not matched to a gene: 8. The CDR3 consists of 15 residues. CDR3 loop: CASSSRGGQVDTQYF. In DNA form, the CDR3 reads TGTGCCAGCAGCTCCCGGGGGGGCCAGGTAGATACGCAGTATTTT.

The chain recombines TRBV7-9 with TRBJ2-7, with D possibly TRBD2 on 6 matching bases. CDR3 length equals 15 residues. V shed 5 bases and J shed 3 bases, with 17 bases lying between them. Germline V CDR1 and CDR2: SEHNR, FQNEAQ (reference sequence). CDR3 nucleotide sequence: TGTGCCAGCAGCCCTCCGGGACTCGAACTCTACGAGCAGTACTTC. This gives the protein CASSPPGLELYEQYF. Filled out from reference TRBV7-9 and TRBJ2-7, the complete variable domain reads DTGVSQNPRHKITKRGQNVTFRCDPISEHNRLYWYRQTLGQGPEFLTYFQNEAQLEKSRLLSDRFSAERPKGSFSTLEIQRTEQGDSAMYLCASSPPGLELYEQYFGPGTRLTVT.

The J gene is TRBJ2-1, the V gene TRBV7-9; D might be TRBD2 (6 bases). Germline CDR1 SEHNR, CDR2 FQNEAQ (reference sequence). The CDR3 contains 16 residues. V lost 5 bases and J lost 3, with 17 bases in between. The CDR3: CASSPLDGGNYNEQFF. The CDR3 coding sequence is TGTGCCAGCAGCCCACTTGACGGGGGAAACTACAATGAGCAGTTCTTC.

There are a few counts of this clone. V gene TRBV10-3 combines with J gene TRBJ2-2, with D perhaps TRBD1 (6 bases). Germline CDR1 ENHRY, CDR2 SYGVKD. This CDR3 contains 15 residues. Between the trimmed V and J ends, which lost 3 bases and 5 bases, there was a span of 13 bases. The CDR3 is CAISENRDPTGELFF. In nucleotides, the CDR3 is TGTGCCATCAGTGAAAACAGGGATCCGACCGGGGAGCTGTTTTTT.

The chain combines TRBV4-1 with TRBJ1-4; D remains ambiguous. CDR1 is MGHRA, CDR2 YSYEKL, per germline. The CDR3 runs 15 residues. The V and J ends lost 4 bases and 1 base respectively, with 10 bases between them. For the CDR3, the DNA is TGCGCCAGCAGCCCCCTTTGGGGAACTAATGAAAAACTGTTTTTT. The encoded protein is CASSPLWGTNEKLFF.

For the CDR3, the DNA is TGTGCCAGCAGTCTACCGGGACCCCCCTACGAGCAGTACTTC. This codes for CASSLPGPPYEQYF. The chain uses TRBV6-5 and TRBJ2-7; either TRBD1 or TRBD2 may fit D (5 bases each). The V end was cut by 5 bases, the J end by 2 bases, with 13 bases between. CDR3 length equals 14 residues. CDR1 and CDR2 from the germline V gene are MNHEY and SVGAGI.

J is TRBJ2-5 and V is TRBV3-1 (or the pseudogene TRBV3-2); no reliable D call. Germline V gene sequence: CDR1 LGHDT, CDR2 YNNKEL (reference sequence). The V and J ends lost 4 bases and 3 bases respectively, with 9 bases between them. This CDR3 contains 13 residues. The CDR3: CASSLLGEETQYF. The CDR3, as DNA: TGTGCCAGCAGCCTCCTCGGCGAAGAGACCCAGTACTTC.

The rearrangement joins TRBV7-2 to TRBJ2-1, with TRBD1 matching 9 bases. Germline lookup yields CDR1 SGHTA and CDR2 FQGNSA. This CDR3 has 15 residues. V lost 5 bases and J lost 0; bases outside the gene matches: 2. The CDR3 sequence is CASSMDRGSYNEQFF. CDR3 DNA sequence: TGTGCCAGCAGCATGGACAGGGGCTCCTACAATGAGCAGTTCTTC.

This clone occurred a few times. V is TRBV2 and J is TRBJ1-1; no firm D call. The CDR3 consists of 11 residues. The germline V and J ends were trimmed by 8 bases and 7 bases, with 11 bases remaining between them. CDR1 is SNHLY and CDR2 is FYNNEI in the germline V gene. This CDR3 reads CASRRSSEAFF. The CDR3 DNA reads as TGTGCCAGCCGGAGGAGCAGTGAAGCTTTCTTT. The whole variable domain, remainder taken from reference TRBV2 and TRBJ1-1, is EPEVTQTPSHQVTQMGQEVILRCVPISNHLYFYWYRQILGQKVEFLVSFYNNEISEKSEIFDDQFSVERPDGSNFTLKIRSTKLEDSAMYFCASRRSSEAFFGQGTRLTVV.

In this sample, this clone turned up a few times. This sequence joins TRBV2 and TRBJ2-2; D unresolved. Germline CDR1 and CDR2: SNHLY and FYNNEI. The CDR3 length is 15 residues. V lost 2 bases and J lost 4, with 11 bases in between. The DNA of the CDR3 is TGTGCCAGCAGTGAATCTCTGGGTACCACCGGGGAGCTGTTTTTT. This encodes CASSESLGTTGELFF.

This clone was picked up a small number of times. This sequence joins TRBV7-8 and TRBJ1-2, with D unresolved. Between the trimmed V and J ends, which lost 2 bases and 6 bases, there was a span of 10 bases. Germline CDR1 and CDR2: SGHVS and FQNEAQ. The CDR3 is 13 amino acids. CDR3 loop: CASSLLEDDGYTF. As DNA, the CDR3 is TGTGCCAGCAGCTTACTCGAGGACGATGGCTACACCTTC.

The chain uses TRBV4-1 and TRBJ1-1; 11 bases match TRBD1. J gave up 4 bases and V 6 bases, and 13 bases lay outside the gene matches. This CDR3 is built from 17 residues. The germline gives CDR1 MGHRA, CDR2 YSYEKL. CDR3 amino acids: CASSPPGQGVRGTEAFF. The CDR3 DNA reads as TGCGCCAGCAGTCCACCGGGACAGGGGGTGCGGGGCACTGAAGCTTTCTTT.